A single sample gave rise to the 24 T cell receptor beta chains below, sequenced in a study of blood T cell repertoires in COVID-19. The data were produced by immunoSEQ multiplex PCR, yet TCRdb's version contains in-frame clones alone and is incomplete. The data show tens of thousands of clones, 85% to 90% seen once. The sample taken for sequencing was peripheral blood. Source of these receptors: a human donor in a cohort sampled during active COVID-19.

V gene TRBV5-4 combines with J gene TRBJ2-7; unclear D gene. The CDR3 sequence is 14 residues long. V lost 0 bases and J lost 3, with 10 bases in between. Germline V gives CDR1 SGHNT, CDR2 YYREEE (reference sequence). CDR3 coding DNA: TGTGCCAGCAGCTTGGACCCAGAAGACTACGAGCAGTACTTC. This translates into CASSLDPEDYEQYF.

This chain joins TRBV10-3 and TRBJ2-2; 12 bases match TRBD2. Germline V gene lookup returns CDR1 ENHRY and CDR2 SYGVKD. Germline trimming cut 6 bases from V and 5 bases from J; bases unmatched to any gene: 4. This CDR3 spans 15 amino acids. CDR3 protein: CAISETSGGTGELFF. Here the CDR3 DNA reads TGTGCCATCAGCGAGACTAGCGGGGGAACCGGGGAGCTGTTTTTT.

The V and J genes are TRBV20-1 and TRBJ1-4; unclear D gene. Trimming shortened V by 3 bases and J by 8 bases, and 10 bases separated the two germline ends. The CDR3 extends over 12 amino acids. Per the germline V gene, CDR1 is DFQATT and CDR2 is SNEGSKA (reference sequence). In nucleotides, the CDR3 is TGCAGTGCTAGTGCGGGGAGGGAAAAACTGTTTTTT. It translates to CSASAGREKLFF.

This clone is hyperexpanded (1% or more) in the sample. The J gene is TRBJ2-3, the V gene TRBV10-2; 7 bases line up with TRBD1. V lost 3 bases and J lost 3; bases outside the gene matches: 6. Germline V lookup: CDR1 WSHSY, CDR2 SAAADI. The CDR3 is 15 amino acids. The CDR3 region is CASSEQGWGTDTQYF. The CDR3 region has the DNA TGCGCCAGCAGTGAACAGGGGTGGGGTACAGATACGCAGTATTTT.

The CDR3 coding sequence is TGTGCCAGCAGCGGAGCAGGGGGGGAGACCCAGTACTTC. This gives the protein CASSGAGGETQYF. The chain links TRBV11-2 to TRBJ2-5, with D possibly TRBD1 on 7 matching bases. This CDR3 comprises 13 residues. Germline V gives CDR1 SGHAT, CDR2 FQNNGV. Trimming cost V 5 bases and J 5 bases, with 12 bases left between them.

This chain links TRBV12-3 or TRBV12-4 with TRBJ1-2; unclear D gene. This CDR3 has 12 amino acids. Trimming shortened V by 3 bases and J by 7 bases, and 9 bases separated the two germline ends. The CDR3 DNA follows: TGTGCCAGCAGTTTCGGGGTCCGTGGCTACACCTTC. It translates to CASSFGVRGYTF.

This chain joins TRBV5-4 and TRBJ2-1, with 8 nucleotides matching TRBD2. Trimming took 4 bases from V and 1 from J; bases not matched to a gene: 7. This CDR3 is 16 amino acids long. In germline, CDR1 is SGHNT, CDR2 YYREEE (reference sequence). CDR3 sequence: CASSPTGTRSYNEQFF. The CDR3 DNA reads TGTGCCAGCAGCCCGACCGGGACTAGGTCCTACAATGAGCAGTTCTTC.

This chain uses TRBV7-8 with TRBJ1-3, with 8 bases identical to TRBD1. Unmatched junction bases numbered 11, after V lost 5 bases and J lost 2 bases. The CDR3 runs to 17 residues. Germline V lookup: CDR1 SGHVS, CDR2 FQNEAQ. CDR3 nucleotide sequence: TGTGCCAGCAGCCGAGAGACAGGGGCGAGGACTGGAAACACCATATATTTT. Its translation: CASSRETGARTGNTIYF.

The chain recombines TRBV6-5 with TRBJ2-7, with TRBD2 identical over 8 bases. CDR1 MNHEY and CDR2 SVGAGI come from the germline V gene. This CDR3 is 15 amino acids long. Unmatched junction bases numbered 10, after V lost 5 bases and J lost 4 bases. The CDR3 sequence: CASSRSGTSSYEQYF. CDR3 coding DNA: TGTGCCAGCAGTAGATCCGGGACTAGTTCATACGAGCAGTACTTC.

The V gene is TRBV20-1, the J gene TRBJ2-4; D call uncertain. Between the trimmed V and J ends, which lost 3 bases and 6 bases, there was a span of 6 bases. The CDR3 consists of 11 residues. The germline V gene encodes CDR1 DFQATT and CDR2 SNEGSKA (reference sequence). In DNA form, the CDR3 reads TGCAGTGCTAGCACGGGAAACATTCAGTACTTC. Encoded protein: CSASTGNIQYF.

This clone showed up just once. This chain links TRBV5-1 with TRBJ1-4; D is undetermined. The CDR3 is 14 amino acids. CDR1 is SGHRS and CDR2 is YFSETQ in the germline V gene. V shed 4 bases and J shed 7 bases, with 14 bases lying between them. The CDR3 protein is CASSLGLGGEKLFF. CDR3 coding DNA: TGCGCCAGCAGCCTGGGATTAGGAGGTGAAAAACTGTTTTTT.

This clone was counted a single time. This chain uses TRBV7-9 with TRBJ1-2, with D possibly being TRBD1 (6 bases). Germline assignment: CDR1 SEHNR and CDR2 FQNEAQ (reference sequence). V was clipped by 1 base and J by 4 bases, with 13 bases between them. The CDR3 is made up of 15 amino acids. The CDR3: CASSLGRGARYGYTF. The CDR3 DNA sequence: TGTGCCAGCAGCTTAGGACGGGGGGCTCGCTATGGCTACACCTTC.

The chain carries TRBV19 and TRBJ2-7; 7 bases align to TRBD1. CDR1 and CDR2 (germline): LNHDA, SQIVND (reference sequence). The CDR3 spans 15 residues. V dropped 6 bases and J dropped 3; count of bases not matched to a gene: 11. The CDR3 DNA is TGTGCCAGTAGAACCACGGGACAGTACAACTACGAGCAGTACTTC. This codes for CASRTTGQYNYEQYF.

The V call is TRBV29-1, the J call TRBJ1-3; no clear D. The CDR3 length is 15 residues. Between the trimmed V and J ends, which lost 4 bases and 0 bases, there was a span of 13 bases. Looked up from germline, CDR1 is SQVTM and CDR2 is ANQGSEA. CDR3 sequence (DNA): TGCAGCGTTGGAGGCAGTCCCGACTCTGGAAACACCATATATTTT. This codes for CSVGGSPDSGNTIYF.

The CDR3 DNA sequence: TGTGCCAGCAGCCCGCTTAGCGGGGGGGATGATGAGCAGTTCTTC. This sequence encodes CASSPLSGGDDEQFF. The chain carries TRBV14 and TRBJ2-1; 11 nucleotides match TRBD2. V shed 4 bases and J 8 bases; nucleotides not matched to a gene: 7. Germline CDR1 SGHDN, CDR2 FVKESK. This CDR3 has 15 amino acids.

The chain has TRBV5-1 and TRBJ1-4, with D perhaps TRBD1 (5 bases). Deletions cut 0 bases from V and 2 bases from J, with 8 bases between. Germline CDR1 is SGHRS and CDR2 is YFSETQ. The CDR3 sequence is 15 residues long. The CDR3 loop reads CASSLAGKTNEKLFF. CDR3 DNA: TGCGCCAGCAGCTTGGCAGGGAAGACTAATGAAAAACTGTTTTTT.

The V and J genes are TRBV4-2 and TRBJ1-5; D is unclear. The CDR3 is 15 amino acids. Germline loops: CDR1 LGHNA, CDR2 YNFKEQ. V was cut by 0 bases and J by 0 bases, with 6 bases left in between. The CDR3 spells CASSQDAGSNQPQHF. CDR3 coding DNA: TGTGCCAGCAGCCAAGATGCGGGTAGCAATCAGCCCCAGCATTTT.

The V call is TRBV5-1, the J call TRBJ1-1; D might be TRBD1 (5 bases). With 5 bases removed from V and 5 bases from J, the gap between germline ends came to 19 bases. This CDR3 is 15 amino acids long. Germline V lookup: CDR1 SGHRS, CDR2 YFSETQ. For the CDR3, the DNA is TGCGCCAGCAGGGCCCTCCGAGGGGAGGAAACTGAAGCTTTCTTT. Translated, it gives CASRALRGEETEAFF. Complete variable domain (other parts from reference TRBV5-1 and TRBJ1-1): KAGVTQTPRYLIKTRGQQVTLSCSPISGHRSVSWYQQTPGQGLQFLFEYFSETQRNKGNFPGRFSGRQFSNSRSEMNVSTLELGDSALYLCASRALRGEETEAFFGQGTRLTVV.

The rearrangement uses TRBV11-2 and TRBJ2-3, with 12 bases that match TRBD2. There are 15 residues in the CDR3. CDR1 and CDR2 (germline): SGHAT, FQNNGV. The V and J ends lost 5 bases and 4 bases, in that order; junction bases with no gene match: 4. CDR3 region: CASSPSGGAPDTQYF. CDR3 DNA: TGTGCCAGCAGCCCTAGCGGGGGGGCGCCAGATACGCAGTATTTT.

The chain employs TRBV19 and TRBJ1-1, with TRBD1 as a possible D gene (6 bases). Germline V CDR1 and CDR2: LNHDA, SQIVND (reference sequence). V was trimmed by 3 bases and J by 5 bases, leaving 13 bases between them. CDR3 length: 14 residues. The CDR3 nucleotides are TGTGCCAGTAGTATGGACAGCGAGGGGACTGAAGCTTTCTTT. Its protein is CASSMDSEGTEAFF.

This chain's CDR3 is CAISEGGGPTDTQYF. The CDR3 DNA reads TGTGCCATCAGTGAAGGCGGGGGGCCGACAGATACGCAGTATTTT. The gene calls are TRBV10-3 and TRBJ2-3, with 8 bases lining up with TRBD2. The CDR3 spans 15 residues. The germline gives CDR1 ENHRY, CDR2 SYGVKD. The V gene end was trimmed by 3 bases and the J gene end by 3 bases; junction bases not matched to a gene: 5.

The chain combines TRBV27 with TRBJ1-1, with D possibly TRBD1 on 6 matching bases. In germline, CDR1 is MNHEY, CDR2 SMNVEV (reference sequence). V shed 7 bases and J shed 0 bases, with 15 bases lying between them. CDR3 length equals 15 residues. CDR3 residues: CASTHQGLMNTEAFF. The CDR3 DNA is TGTGCCAGCACCCACCAGGGGCTCATGAACACTGAAGCTTTCTTT.

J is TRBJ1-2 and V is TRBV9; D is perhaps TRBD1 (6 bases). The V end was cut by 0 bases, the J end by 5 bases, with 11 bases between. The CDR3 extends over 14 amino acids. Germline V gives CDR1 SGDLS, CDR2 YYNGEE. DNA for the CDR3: TGTGCCAGCAGCGTAGGAGGGGGTAGATATGGCTACACCTTC. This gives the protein CASSVGGGRYGYTF. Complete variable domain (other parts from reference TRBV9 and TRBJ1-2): DSGVTQTPKHLITATGQRVTLRCSPRSGDLSVYWYQQSLDQGLQFLIQYYNGEERAKGNILERFSAQQFPDLHSELNLSSLELGDSALYFCASSVGGGRYGYTFGSGTRLTVV.

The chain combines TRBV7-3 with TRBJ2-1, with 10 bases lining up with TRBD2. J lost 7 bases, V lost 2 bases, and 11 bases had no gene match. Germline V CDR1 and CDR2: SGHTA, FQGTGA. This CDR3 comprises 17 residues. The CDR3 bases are TGTGCCAGCAGCTTAGATCTAGCGGGGGAAATAGGGAATGAGCAGTTCTTC. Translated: CASSLDLAGEIGNEQFF.